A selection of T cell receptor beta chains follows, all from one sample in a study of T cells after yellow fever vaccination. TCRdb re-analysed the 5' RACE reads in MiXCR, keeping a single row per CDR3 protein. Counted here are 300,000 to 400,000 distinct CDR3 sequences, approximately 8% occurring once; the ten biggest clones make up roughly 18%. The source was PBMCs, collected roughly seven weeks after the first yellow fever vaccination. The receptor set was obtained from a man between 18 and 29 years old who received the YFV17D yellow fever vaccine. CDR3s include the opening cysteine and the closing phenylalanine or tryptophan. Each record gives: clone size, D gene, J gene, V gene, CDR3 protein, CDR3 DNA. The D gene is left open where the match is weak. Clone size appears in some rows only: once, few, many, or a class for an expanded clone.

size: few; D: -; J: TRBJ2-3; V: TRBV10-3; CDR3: CAITAGLGRGTDTQYF; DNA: TGTGCCATCACGGCCGGGCTAGGTCGGGGCACAGATACGCAGTATTTT
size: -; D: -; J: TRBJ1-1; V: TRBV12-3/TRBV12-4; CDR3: CASSLGGFAGTEAFF; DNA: TGTGCCAGCAGTTTGGGGGGTTTTGCGGGGACTGAAGCTTTCTTT
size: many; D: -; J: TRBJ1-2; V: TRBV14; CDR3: CASSHGPSYGYTF; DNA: TGTGCCAGCAGCCACGGGCCTTCCTATGGCTACACCTTC
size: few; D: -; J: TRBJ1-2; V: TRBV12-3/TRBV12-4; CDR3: CASSLWGRANYGYTF; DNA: TGTGCCAGCAGCTTATGGGGGAGAGCTAACTATGGCTACACCTTC
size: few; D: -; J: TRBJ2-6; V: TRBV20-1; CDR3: CSARKAGANVLTF; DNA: TGCAGTGCTAGAAAAGCCGGGGCCAACGTCCTGACTTTC
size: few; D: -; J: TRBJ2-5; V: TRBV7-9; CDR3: CASSAYRDQETQYF; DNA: TGTGCCAGCAGCGCCTACAGGGACCAAGAGACCCAGTACTTC
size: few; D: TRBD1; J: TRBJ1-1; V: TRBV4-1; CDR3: CASSRSGGTEAFF; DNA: TGCGCCAGCAGCCGATCAGGGGGCACTGAAGCTTTCTTT
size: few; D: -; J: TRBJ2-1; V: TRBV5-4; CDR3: CASSLVAMPEQFF; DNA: TGTGCCAGCAGCTTGGTGGCGATGCCTGAGCAGTTCTTC
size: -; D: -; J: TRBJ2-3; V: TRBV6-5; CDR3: CASSYRTRTTRDTQYF; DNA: TGTGCCAGCAGTTACCGTACTAGGACCACCAGGGATACGCAGTATTTT
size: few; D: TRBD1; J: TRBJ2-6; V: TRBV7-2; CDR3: CASSFNRDRVVLTF; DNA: TGTGCCAGCAGCTTCAACCGGGACAGGGTCGTCCTGACTTTC
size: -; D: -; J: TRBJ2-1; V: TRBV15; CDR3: CATSGVAQGVWHYNEQFF; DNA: TGTGCCACCAGCGGGGTAGCCCAGGGTGTCTGGCACTACAATGAGCAGTTCTTC
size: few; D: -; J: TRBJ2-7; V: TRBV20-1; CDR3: CSARQGPKYEQYF; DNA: TGCAGTGCTAGACAGGGACCGAAATACGAGCAGTACTTC
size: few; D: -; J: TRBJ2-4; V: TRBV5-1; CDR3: CASRPTGSLAKNIQYF; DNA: TGCGCCAGCAGGCCCACGGGGAGTTTAGCCAAAAACATTCAGTACTTC
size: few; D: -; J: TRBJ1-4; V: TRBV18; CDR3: CASSSSTGGPNEKLFF; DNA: TGTGCCAGCTCATCCTCGACGGGGGGACCTAATGAAAAACTGTTTTTT
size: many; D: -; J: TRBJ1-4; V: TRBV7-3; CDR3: CASSPGGEKLFF; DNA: TGTGCCAGCAGCCCGGGAGGTGAAAAACTGTTTTTT
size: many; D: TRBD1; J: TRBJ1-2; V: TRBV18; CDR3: CASSPDATGLLGYTF; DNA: TGTGCCAGCTCACCGGATGCGACAGGGCTGCTTGGCTACACCTTC
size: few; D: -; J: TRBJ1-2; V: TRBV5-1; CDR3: CASSLESVPSYGYTF; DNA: TGCGCCAGCAGCTTGGAGTCGGTCCCTAGCTATGGCTACACCTTC
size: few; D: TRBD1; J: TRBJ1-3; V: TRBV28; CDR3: CASSGFGTGRGNTIYF; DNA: TGTGCCAGCAGTGGGTTCGGGACAGGGCGTGGAAACACCATATATTTT
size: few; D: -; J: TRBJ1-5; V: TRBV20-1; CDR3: CSARGPVNQPQHF; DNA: TGCAGTGCTAGGGGTCCCGTCAATCAGCCCCAGCATTTT
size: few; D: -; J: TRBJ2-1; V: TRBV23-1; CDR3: CASMEGNEQFF; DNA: TGCGCCAGCATGGAGGGCAATGAGCAGTTCTTC
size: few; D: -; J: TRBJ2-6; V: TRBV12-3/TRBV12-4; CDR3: CASSHLGKSSGANVLTF; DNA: TGTGCCAGCAGTCATCTTGGGAAGAGCTCTGGGGCCAACGTCCTGACTTTC
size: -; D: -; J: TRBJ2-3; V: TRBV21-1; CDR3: CVTQPRQDPDTQYF; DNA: TGTGTCACACAACCTCGGCAGGATCCAGATACGCAGTATTTT
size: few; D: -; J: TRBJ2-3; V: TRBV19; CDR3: CASSVHRDRATDTQYF; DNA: TGTGCCAGTAGTGTCCACCGGGACCGAGCCACAGATACGCAGTATTTT
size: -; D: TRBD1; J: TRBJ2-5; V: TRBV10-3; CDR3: CAISEQGAGGRETQYF; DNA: TGTGCCATCAGTGAGCAGGGGGCAGGGGGACGGGAGACCCAGTACTTC
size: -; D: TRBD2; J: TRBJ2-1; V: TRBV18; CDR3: CASSPGQAGNNEQFF; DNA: TGTGCCAGCTCACCCGGGCAAGCGGGGAACAATGAGCAGTTCTTC
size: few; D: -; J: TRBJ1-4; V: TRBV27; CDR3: CASQRGTERRWGEKLFF; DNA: TGTGCCAGCCAAAGGGGGACCGAACGAAGGTGGGGTGAAAAACTGTTTTTT